Listed below are T cell receptor beta chains from one sample, sequenced in a study of cytomegalovirus exposure and HLA in healthy donors. Measured with immunoSEQ multiplex PCR; TCRdb has only the in-frame clones, and not every one. In all, the sample yields 45,000 to 50,000 clones. The sample consisted of PBMCs. The receptors stem from a male donor in good health and CMV-seronegative. Each CDR3 is given with its conserved first and last residue. The D gene is left open where the match is weak.

V	J	D	CDR3	DNA
TRBV2	TRBJ2-5	TRBD2	CASSESGKGEETQYF	TGTGCCAGCAGTGAGAGCGGGAAGGGAGAGGAGACCCAGTACTTC
TRBV6-4	TRBJ1-1	-	CASRLSGKSNTEAFF	TGTGCCAGCAGACTCTCAGGGAAATCGAACACTGAAGCTTTCTTT
TRBV4-1	TRBJ1-2	-	CASSQDTGLDYYGYTF	TGCGCCAGCAGCCAAGACACGGGTCTGGATTACTATGGCTACACCTTC
TRBV19	TRBJ1-1	-	CASRPQDFSEAFF	TGTGCCAGTAGGCCACAGGATTTCTCTGAAGCTTTCTTT
TRBV19	TRBJ2-6	TRBD2	CASSMGGAGANVLTF	TGTGCCAGTAGTATGGGGGGGGCTGGGGCCAACGTCCTGACTTTC
TRBV25-1	TRBJ1-2	TRBD1	CASSTGGSYGYTF	TGTGCCAGCAGTACAGGGGGCAGCTATGGCTACACCTTC
TRBV5-4	TRBJ1-1	TRBD1	CASTFRGHGEAFF	TGTGCCAGCACCTTCAGGGGGCATGGTGAAGCTTTCTTT
TRBV19	TRBJ1-2	TRBD1	CASSIGTGGDNYGYTF	TGTGCCAGTAGTATAGGGACAGGGGGCGATAACTATGGCTACACCTTC
TRBV6-1	TRBJ2-7	TRBD1	CASSEGDSAYEQYF	TGTGCCAGCAGTGAAGGGGACAGCGCCTACGAGCAGTACTTC
TRBV7-8	TRBJ1-2	-	CASSLEAGNYGYTF	TGTGCCAGCAGCTTAGAGGCAGGGAACTATGGCTACACCTTC
TRBV19	TRBJ1-5	TRBD1	CASSIRDRGSGNQPQHF	TGTGCCAGTAGTATCCGGGACAGGGGTAGCGGCAATCAGCCCCAGCATTTT
TRBV5-4	TRBJ2-7	-	CASSLQSGTYEQYF	TGTGCCAGCAGCTTGCAGTCAGGGACCTACGAGCAGTACTTC
TRBV6-5	TRBJ2-5	TRBD2	CASSYSLAGGRETQYF	TGTGCCAGCAGTTACTCCCTAGCGGGGGGAAGGGAGACCCAGTACTTC
TRBV30	TRBJ2-3	TRBD2	CASQDQIAGVLYSDTQYF	TGTGCCTCCCAAGATCAAATAGCGGGGGTTCTCTATTCAGATACGCAGTATTTT
TRBV2	TRBJ2-7	TRBD2	CASSGTSGGHEPYEQYF	TGTGCCAGCAGTGGGACTAGCGGGGGCCATGAGCCCTACGAGCAGTACTTC
TRBV7-9	TRBJ2-2	TRBD1	CASTRARSGGGTGELFF	TGTGCCAGCACCCGCGCCCGGTCAGGGGGCGGCACCGGGGAGCTGTTTTTT
TRBV6-6	TRBJ2-2	TRBD1	CASSDRGNTGELFF	TGTGCCAGCAGCGACAGGGGAAACACCGGGGAGCTGTTTTTT
TRBV6-1	TRBJ2-2	-	CASSEAPRRKITGELFF	TGTGCCAGCAGTGAAGCGCCAAGGAGAAAGATCACCGGGGAGCTGTTTTTT
TRBV27	TRBJ1-1	-	CASSLSGETEAFF	TGTGCCAGCAGTTTATCAGGGGAAACTGAAGCTTTCTTT
TRBV5-1	TRBJ1-4	-	CASSLSPGDEKLFF	TGCGCCAGCAGCTTGAGCCCAGGGGATGAAAAACTGTTTTTT
TRBV9	TRBJ1-2	-	CASSGNRVPQGNYGYTF	TGTGCCAGCAGCGGAAACAGAGTGCCGCAAGGTAACTATGGCTACACCTTC
TRBV6-1	TRBJ1-6	TRBD1	CASSDRDRSSYNSPLHF	TGTGCCAGCAGTGACCGGGACAGGAGCTCCTATAATTCACCCCTCCACTTT
TRBV6-5	TRBJ1-3	-	CASMRGGAGNTIYF	TGTGCCAGCATGCGTGGGGGGGCTGGAAACACCATATATTTT
TRBV6-1	TRBJ2-7	TRBD1	CASSEGTGGFYEQYF	TGTGCCAGCAGTGAAGGGACAGGGGGCTTCTACGAGCAGTACTTC
TRBV6-5	TRBJ1-1	TRBD1	CASSINRGTEAFF	TGTGCCAGCAGTATTAACAGGGGCACTGAAGCTTTCTTT
TRBV6-1	TRBJ2-7	TRBD1	CASQTGGSTYEQYF	TGTGCCAGTCAGACAGGGGGCTCAACCTACGAGCAGTACTTC